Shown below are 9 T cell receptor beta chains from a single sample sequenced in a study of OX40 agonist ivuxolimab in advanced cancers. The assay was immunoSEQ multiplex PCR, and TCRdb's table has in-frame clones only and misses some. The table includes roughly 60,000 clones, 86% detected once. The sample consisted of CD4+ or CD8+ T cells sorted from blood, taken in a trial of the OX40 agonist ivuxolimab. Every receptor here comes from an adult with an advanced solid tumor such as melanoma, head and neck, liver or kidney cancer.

The CDR3 DNA sequence: TGTGCCAGCAGGGGCCTCATTGTCCCTAATGAAAAACTGTTTTTT. Translation: CASRGLIVPNEKLFF. The rearrangement uses TRBV27 and TRBJ1-4; D not certain. V was pared by 6 bases and J by 3 bases, with 14 bases between. The germline V gene has CDR1 MNHEY and CDR2 SMNVEV (reference sequence). The CDR3 loop spans 15 amino acids.

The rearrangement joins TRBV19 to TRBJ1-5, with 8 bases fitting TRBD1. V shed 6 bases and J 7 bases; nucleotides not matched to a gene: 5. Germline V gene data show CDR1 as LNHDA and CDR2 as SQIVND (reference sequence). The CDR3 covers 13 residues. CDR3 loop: CASSPTGDQPQHF. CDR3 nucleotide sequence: TGTGCCAGTAGCCCGACAGGGGACCAGCCCCAGCATTTT.

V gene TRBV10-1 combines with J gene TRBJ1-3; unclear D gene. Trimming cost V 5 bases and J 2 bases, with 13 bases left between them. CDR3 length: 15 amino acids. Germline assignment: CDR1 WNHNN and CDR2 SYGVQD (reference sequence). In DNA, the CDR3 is TGCGCCAGCAGTTGGTTGAGGGAGGCTGGAAACACCATATATTTT. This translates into CASSWLREAGNTIYF.

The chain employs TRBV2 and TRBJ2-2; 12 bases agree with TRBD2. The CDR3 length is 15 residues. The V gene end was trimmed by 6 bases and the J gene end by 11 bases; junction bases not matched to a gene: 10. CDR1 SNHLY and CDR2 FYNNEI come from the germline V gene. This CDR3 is CASRSRTSGVGELFF. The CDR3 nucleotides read TGTGCCAGCAGAAGTAGGACTAGCGGGGTCGGAGAGCTGTTTTTT.

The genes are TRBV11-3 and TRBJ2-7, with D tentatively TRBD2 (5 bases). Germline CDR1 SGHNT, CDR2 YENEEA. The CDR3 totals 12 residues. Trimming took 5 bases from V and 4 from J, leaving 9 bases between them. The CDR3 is CASSPRGYEQYF. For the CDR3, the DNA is TGTGCCAGCAGCCCCCGCGGGTACGAGCAGTACTTC.

The CDR3 coding sequence is TGCGCCAGCAGCTCGCTACTAGCGGGGGCAGATACGCAGTATTTT. The encoded protein is CASSSLLAGADTQYF. The chain links TRBV5-1 to TRBJ2-3; the match to TRBD2 covers 11 bases. CDR3 length: 15 residues. Trimming cost V 3 bases and J 4 bases; bases outside gene matches: 4. In germline, CDR1 is SGHRS, CDR2 YFSETQ.

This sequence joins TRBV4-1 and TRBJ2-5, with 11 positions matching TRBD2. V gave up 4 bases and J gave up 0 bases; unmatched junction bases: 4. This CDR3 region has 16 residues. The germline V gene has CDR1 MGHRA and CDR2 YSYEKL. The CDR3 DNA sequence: TGCGCCAGCAGCCTATCTAGCGGGGGGTACCAAGAGACCCAGTACTTC. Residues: CASSLSSGGYQETQYF.

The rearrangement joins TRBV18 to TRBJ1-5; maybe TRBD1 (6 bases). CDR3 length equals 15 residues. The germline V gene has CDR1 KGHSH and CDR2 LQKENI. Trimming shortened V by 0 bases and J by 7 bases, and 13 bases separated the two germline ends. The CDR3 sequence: CASSPPGGRDQPQHF. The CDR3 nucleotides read TGTGCCAGCTCACCACCGGGGGGGCGCGACCAGCCCCAGCATTTT.

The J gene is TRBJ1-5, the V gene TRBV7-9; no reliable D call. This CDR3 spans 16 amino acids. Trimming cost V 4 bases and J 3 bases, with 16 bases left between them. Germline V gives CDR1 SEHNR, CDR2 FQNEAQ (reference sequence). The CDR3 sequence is CASSSSGGPNNQPQHF. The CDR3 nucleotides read TGTGCCAGCAGCTCCAGTGGAGGTCCGAACAATCAGCCCCAGCATTTT.